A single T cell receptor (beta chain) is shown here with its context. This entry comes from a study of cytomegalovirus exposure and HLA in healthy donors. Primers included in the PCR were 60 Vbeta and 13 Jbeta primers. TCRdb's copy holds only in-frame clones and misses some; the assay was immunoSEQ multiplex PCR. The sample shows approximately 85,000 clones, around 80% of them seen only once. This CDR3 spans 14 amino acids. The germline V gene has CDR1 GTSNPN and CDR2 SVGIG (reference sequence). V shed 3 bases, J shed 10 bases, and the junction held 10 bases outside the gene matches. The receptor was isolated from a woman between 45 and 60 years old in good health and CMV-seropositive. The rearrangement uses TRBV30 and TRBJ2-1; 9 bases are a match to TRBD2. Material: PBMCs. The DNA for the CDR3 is TGTGCCTGGAGGACTAGCGGACTAGAAGGGGAGCAGTTCTTC. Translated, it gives CAWRTSGLEGEQFF.